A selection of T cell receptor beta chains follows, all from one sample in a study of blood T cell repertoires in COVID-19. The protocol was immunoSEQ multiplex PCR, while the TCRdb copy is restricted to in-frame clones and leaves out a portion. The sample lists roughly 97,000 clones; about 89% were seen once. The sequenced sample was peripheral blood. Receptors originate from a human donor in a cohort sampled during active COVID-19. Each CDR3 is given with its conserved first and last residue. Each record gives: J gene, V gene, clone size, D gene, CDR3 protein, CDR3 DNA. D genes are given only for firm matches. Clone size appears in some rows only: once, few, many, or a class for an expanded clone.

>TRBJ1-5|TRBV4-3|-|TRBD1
CASSQDKGASQHF
TGCGCCAGCAGCCAAGATAAGGGGGCGTCCCAGCATTTT
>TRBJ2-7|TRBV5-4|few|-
CASSFGSDRYYEQYF
TGTGCCAGCAGCTTTGGGTCGGACAGATACTACGAGCAGTACTTC
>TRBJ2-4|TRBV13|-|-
CASSSVLAKNIQYF
TGTGCCAGCAGCTCCGTCCTAGCCAAAAACATTCAGTACTTC
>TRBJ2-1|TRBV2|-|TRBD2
CASKYPAGGPTHNEQFF
TGTGCCAGCAAGTATCCAGCGGGAGGGCCAACACACAATGAGCAGTTCTTC
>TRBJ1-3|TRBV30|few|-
CAWRLQGTGNTIYF
TGTGCCTGGAGGCTACAGGGTACTGGAAACACCATATATTTT
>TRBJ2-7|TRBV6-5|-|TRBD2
CASTSGSYEQYF
TGTGCCAGCACTAGCGGGAGCTACGAGCAGTACTTC
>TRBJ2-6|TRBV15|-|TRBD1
CATSREEGQGSGANVLTF
TGTGCCACCAGCAGAGAGGAGGGACAGGGCTCTGGGGCCAACGTCCTGACTTTC
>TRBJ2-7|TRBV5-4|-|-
CASSEKDRSSYEQYF
TGTGCCAGCAGCGAAAAAGACAGGAGCTCCTACGAGCAGTACTTC
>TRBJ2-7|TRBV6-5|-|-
CASSPGRVKPYEQYF
TGTGCCAGCAGCCCCGGGCGGGTCAAACCCTACGAGCAGTACTTC
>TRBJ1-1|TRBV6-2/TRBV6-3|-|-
CASSYGSTEAFF
TGTGCCAGCAGTTACGGCAGTACTGAAGCTTTCTTT
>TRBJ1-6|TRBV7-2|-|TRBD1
CASSTRTDRGPYNSPLHF
TGTGCCAGCAGCACTAGAACGGACAGGGGGCCCTATAATTCACCCCTCCACTTT
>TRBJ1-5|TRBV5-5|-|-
CASSYQTGNQPQHF
TGTGCCAGCAGCTACCAGACAGGCAATCAGCCCCAGCATTTT
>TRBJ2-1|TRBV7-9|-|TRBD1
CASSLVGDRGYNEQFF
TGTGCCAGCAGCTTAGTAGGCGACAGGGGATACAATGAGCAGTTCTTC
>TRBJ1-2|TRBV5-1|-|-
CASSASALNYGYTF
TGCGCCAGCAGTGCTTCAGCGCTGAACTATGGCTACACCTTC
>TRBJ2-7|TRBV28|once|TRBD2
CASRGAGGNEQYF
TGTGCCAGCAGAGGGGCGGGGGGCAACGAGCAGTACTTC
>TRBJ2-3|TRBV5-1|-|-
CASSLRGGDRVTDTQYF
TGCGCCAGCAGCTTGAGGGGGGGCGACAGAGTCACAGATACGCAGTATTTT
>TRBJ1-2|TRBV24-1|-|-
CATSQASGPYGYTF
TGTGCCACCAGTCAAGCCTCAGGGCCTTATGGCTACACCTTC
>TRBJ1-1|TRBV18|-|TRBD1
CASSIYRGTNTEAFF
TGTGCCAGCTCCATTTACAGGGGGACGAACACTGAAGCTTTCTTT
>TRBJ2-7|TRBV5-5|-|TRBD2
CASSLDLAGGSFREQYF
TGTGCCAGCAGCCTGGACCTAGCGGGTGGCTCTTTTCGGGAGCAGTACTTC
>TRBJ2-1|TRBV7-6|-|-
CASSLRGGNEQFF
TGTGCCAGCAGCTTGAGAGGAGGGAATGAGCAGTTCTTC
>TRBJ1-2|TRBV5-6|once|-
CASSSLTGTQDLGEGYTF
TGTGCCAGCAGCTCACTTACCGGGACACAGGATCTCGGGGAAGGCTACACCTTC
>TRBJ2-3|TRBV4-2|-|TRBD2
CASSQGSGGADTQYF
TGTGCCAGCAGCCAAGGGTCGGGAGGGGCAGATACGCAGTATTTT
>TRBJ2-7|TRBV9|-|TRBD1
CASSVDPGGTYEQYF
TGTGCCAGCAGCGTAGATCCAGGGGGAACCTACGAGCAGTACTTC
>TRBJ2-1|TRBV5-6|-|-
CASSLPGYNEQFF
TGTGCCAGCAGCTTGCCAGGTTACAATGAGCAGTTCTTC
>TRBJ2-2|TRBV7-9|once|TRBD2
CASSRRGGLAHTGELFF
TGTGCCAGCAGCCGACGGGGGGGGCTAGCCCACACCGGGGAGCTGTTTTTT
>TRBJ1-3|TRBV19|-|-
CASSIARLGNTIYF
TGTGCCAGTAGTATAGCCAGGCTCGGAAACACCATATATTTT
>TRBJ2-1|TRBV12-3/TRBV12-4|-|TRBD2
CASYLAGADEQFF
TGTGCCAGCTACCTAGCGGGAGCTGATGAGCAGTTCTTC
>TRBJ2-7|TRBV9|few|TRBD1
CASSPGTGGEQYF
TGTGCCAGCAGCCCGGGGACAGGGGGCGAGCAGTACTTC
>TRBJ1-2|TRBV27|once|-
CASSHPEGGYDGYTF
TGTGCCAGCAGTCACCCTGAGGGGGGGTATGATGGCTACACCTTC
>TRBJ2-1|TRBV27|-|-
CASSLAGNNEQFF
TGTGCCAGCAGTTTAGCGGGAAACAATGAGCAGTTCTTC
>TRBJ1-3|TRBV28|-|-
CASSPRGGSGNTIYF
TGTGCCAGCAGTCCGCGGGGCGGTTCTGGAAACACCATATATTTT
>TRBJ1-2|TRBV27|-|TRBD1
CASSLSGQGAGGYTF
TGTGCCAGCAGTCTGTCGGGACAGGGGGCCGGGGGCTACACCTTC
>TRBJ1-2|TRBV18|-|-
CASSPGRGAYGYTF
TGTGCCAGCTCACCCGGGAGGGGGGCTTATGGCTACACCTTC
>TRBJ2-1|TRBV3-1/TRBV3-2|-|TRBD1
CASSRQGYEQFF
TGTGCCAGCAGCCGACAGGGCTATGAGCAGTTCTTC
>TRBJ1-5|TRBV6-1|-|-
CASSEAGLQKPQHF
TGTGCCAGCAGTGAAGCGGGACTTCAAAAGCCCCAGCATTTT
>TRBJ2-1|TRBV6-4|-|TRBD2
CASSELGGGSYNEQFF
TGTGCCAGCAGTGAATTGGGCGGGGGTAGCTACAATGAGCAGTTCTTC
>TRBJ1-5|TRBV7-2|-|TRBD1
CASSSGTGVYNQPQHF
TGTGCCAGCAGCTCCGGGACAGGGGTTTACAATCAGCCCCAGCATTTT
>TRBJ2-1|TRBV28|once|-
CATSGGAVRGAAKQFF
TGTGCCACATCCGGAGGGGCGGTCCGGGGCGCGGCGAAGCAGTTCTTC
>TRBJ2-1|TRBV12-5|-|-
CASGFVSRQGGDEQFF
TGTGCTAGTGGGTTTGTGAGTAGGCAGGGGGGCGATGAGCAGTTCTTC
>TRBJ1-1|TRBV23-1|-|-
CASSQYSPAGYDTEAFF
TGCGCCAGCAGCCAATATTCCCCCGCGGGGTATGACACTGAAGCTTTCTTT
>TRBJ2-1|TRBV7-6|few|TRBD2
CASSSPPGTSGSTEQFF
TGTGCCAGCAGCTCCCCCCCCGGGACTAGCGGGAGTACTGAGCAGTTCTTC
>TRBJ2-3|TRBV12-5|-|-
CASSPTGTSTDTQYF
TGTGCTAGTTCCCCGACCGGGACTAGCACAGATACGCAGTATTTT
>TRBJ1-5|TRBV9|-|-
CASSEQGNQPQHF
TGTGCCAGCAGCGAACAGGGAAATCAGCCCCAGCATTTT
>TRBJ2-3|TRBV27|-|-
CASSFADTQYF
TGTGCCAGCAGTTTTGCGGATACGCAGTATTTT
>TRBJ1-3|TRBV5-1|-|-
CASSYGDPSRSGNTIYF
TGCGCCAGCAGCTACGGGGATCCGTCTCGGTCTGGAAACACCATATATTTT
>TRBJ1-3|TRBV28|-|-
CASSVSGNTIYF
TGTGCCAGCAGTGTATCTGGAAACACCATATATTTT
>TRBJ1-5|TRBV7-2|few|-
CASSSAGGQGNQPQHF
TGTGCCAGCAGCTCAGCGGGAGGGCAGGGAAATCAGCCCCAGCATTTT
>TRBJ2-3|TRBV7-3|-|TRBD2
CASSPSGGASDTQYF
TGTGCCAGCAGTCCAAGCGGGGGGGCCTCAGATACGCAGTATTTT
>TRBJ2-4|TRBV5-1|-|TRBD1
CASSRLDRGVLVIQYF
TGCGCCAGCAGCCGCCTGGACAGGGGGGTTTTGGTCATTCAGTACTTC
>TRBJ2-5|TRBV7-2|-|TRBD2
CASSMGLAGGRTQYF
TGTGCCAGCAGCATGGGACTAGCGGGGGGGCGGACCCAGTACTTC
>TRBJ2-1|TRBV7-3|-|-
CASSSQAPTPYNEQFF
TGTGCCAGCAGCTCCCAGGCCCCGACCCCGTACAATGAGCAGTTCTTC
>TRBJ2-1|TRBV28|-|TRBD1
CASRDSTGSYNEQFF
TGTGCCAGCAGGGATTCGACAGGGTCCTACAATGAGCAGTTCTTC
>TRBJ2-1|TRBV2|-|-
CASSEFLNEQFF
TGTGCCAGCAGTGAATTTCTTAATGAGCAGTTCTTC
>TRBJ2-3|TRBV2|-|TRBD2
CATPGRGGTDTQYF
TGTGCCACCCCCGGGAGGGGCGGCACAGATACGCAGTATTTT
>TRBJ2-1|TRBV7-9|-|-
CASDLGRGALDEQFF
TGTGCCAGCGATTTAGGCAGGGGGGCGTTGGATGAGCAGTTCTTC
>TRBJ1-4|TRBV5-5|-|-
CASSLMGGLNEKLFF
TGTGCCAGCAGCTTGATGGGGGGGCTTAATGAAAAACTGTTTTTT
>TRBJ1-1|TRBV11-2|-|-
CASSLEGIPRAEAFF
TGTGCCAGCAGCTTAGAGGGGATACCGAGGGCTGAAGCTTTCTTT
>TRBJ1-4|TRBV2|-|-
CASKYVGLDLPTNEKLFF
TGTGCCAGCAAGTACGTGGGCTTAGACCTTCCAACTAATGAAAAACTGTTTTTT
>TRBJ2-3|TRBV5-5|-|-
CASSLREDYTQYF
TGTGCCAGCAGCTTGAGGGAGGACTATACGCAGTATTTT